The text below deals with one TCR beta chain. Germline V gene sequence: CDR1 WNHNN, CDR2 SYGVQD (reference sequence). V dropped 6 bases and J dropped 3; count of bases not matched to a gene: 5. The CDR3 extends over 15 amino acids. This entry comes from a study of blood T cell repertoires in COVID-19. On the study more broadly: Acute and convalescent COVID-19 specimens originated in the United States, Italy and Spain.

As handled by the study authors: Estimation of nucleated cell counts relied on the amplification of reference gene primers. The assay was immunoSEQ multiplex PCR, and TCRdb's table has in-frame clones only and misses some. D and trimming were read from the DNA, whereas the V and J calls and clone size are those reported in that table. The repertoire consists of 68,000 or so clones, with 85% to 90% occurring once and the leading ten covering over 4%. The receptor was isolated from a man aged 45-65 years with acute or convalescent COVID-19. This rearrangement joins TRBV10-1 to TRBJ2-1; TRBD1 agrees at 10 bases. The sample was peripheral blood. CDR3 DNA sequence: TGCGCCAGCAGGGACGGGACAGGGGACTACAATGAGCAGTTCTTC. Protein product: CASRDGTGDYNEQFF.